Listed below are T cell receptor beta chains from one sample, sequenced in a study of brain T cells in children with intractable seizures. Using immunoSEQ multiplex PCR, the repertoire was profiled, and TCRdb retains in-frame clones only, with some absent. The sample lists 300,000 to 400,000 clones, over 90% occurring once. Sequencing was performed on peripheral blood, taken roughly 5 months after surgery. The source of these receptors is a boy less than two years old with tuberous sclerosis and intractable seizures. Both conserved end residues are part of each CDR3. Fields, in order: J gene, clone size, V gene, D gene, CDR3 length, CDR3 DNA, CDR3 protein. The D gene is left open where the match is weak. Size is omitted from some rows. Given values are once, few, many or a class for expanded clones.

j_gene: TRBJ2-1
abundance: .
v_gene: TRBV7-6
d_gene: .
len: 15
CDR3nt: TGTGCCAGCAGCCACGACCGCGAGGGTTTCCCTGAGCAGTTCTTC
CDR3aa: CASSHDREGFPEQFF

j_gene: TRBJ1-1
abundance: .
v_gene: TRBV5-6
d_gene: TRBD1
len: 18
CDR3nt: TGTGCCAGCAGCCCCGGGGTTCCCCGGACAGGGCCGGGCACTGAAGCTTTCTTT
CDR3aa: CASSPGVPRTGPGTEAFF

j_gene: TRBJ1-2
abundance: .
v_gene: TRBV6-2/TRBV6-3
d_gene: .
len: 14
CDR3nt: TGTGCCAGCAGTTACTTGGCTGCTAACTATGGCTACACCTTC
CDR3aa: CASSYLAANYGYTF

j_gene: TRBJ1-5
abundance: .
v_gene: TRBV19
d_gene: .
len: 12
CDR3nt: TGTGCCAGTAGTGAAGGAAGGCAGCCCCAGCATTTT
CDR3aa: CASSEGRQPQHF

j_gene: TRBJ1-4
abundance: .
v_gene: TRBV5-4
d_gene: .
len: 16
CDR3nt: TGTGCCAGCAGCCACGACTCACACGGGGAGAATGAAAAACTGTTTTTT
CDR3aa: CASSHDSHGENEKLFF

j_gene: TRBJ1-5
abundance: .
v_gene: TRBV5-6
d_gene: .
len: 15
CDR3nt: TGTGCCAGCAGATCCATCAGGGGCCTCAATCAGCCCCAGCATTTT
CDR3aa: CASRSIRGLNQPQHF

j_gene: TRBJ1-2
abundance: .
v_gene: TRBV29-1
d_gene: .
len: 12
CDR3nt: TGCAGCGTTGAAGCCTGGGAAAATGGCTACACCTTC
CDR3aa: CSVEAWENGYTF

j_gene: TRBJ1-2
abundance: .
v_gene: TRBV19
d_gene: .
len: 14
CDR3nt: TGTGCCAGTAGTATTCGGGGTGAGAACTATGGCTACACCTTC
CDR3aa: CASSIRGENYGYTF

j_gene: TRBJ2-1
abundance: .
v_gene: TRBV2
d_gene: TRBD2
len: 15
CDR3nt: TGTGCCAGCAGTCGGGGGACTAGCCTTTCCCATGAGCAGTTCTTC
CDR3aa: CASSRGTSLSHEQFF

j_gene: TRBJ2-6
abundance: .
v_gene: TRBV23-1
d_gene: TRBD1
len: 19
CDR3nt: TGCGCCAGCAGTCAAGCTCGACAGGGAACCCCCTCTGGGGCCAACGTCCTGACTTTC
CDR3aa: CASSQARQGTPSGANVLTF

j_gene: TRBJ2-7
abundance: .
v_gene: TRBV5-8
d_gene: TRBD1
len: 15
CDR3nt: TGTGCCAGCAGCCATTTACCGGGACAGGTGGACGAGCAGTACTTC
CDR3aa: CASSHLPGQVDEQYF

j_gene: TRBJ1-2
abundance: .
v_gene: TRBV5-1
d_gene: .
len: 12
CDR3nt: TGCGCCAGCAGCTTGGAGGACTATGGCTACACCTTC
CDR3aa: CASSLEDYGYTF

j_gene: TRBJ1-6
abundance: .
v_gene: TRBV6-5
d_gene: .
len: 14
CDR3nt: TGTGCCAGCAGAGCCAACGGACAGAATTCACCCCTCCACTTT
CDR3aa: CASRANGQNSPLHF

j_gene: TRBJ2-7
abundance: .
v_gene: TRBV3-1/TRBV3-2
d_gene: .
len: 14
CDR3nt: TGTGCCAGCAGCCAAGTTACAGGGAGGGGCGAGCAGTACTTC
CDR3aa: CASSQVTGRGEQYF

j_gene: TRBJ1-1
abundance: .
v_gene: TRBV18
d_gene: .
len: 15
CDR3nt: TGTGCCAGCTCACCAGCCGGGGCGTTGAACACTGAAGCTTTCTTT
CDR3aa: CASSPAGALNTEAFF

j_gene: TRBJ1-2
abundance: few
v_gene: TRBV11-2
d_gene: .
len: 11
CDR3nt: TGTGCCAGCAGTACATTTCGGGGACCCACCTTC
CDR3aa: CASSTFRGPTF

j_gene: TRBJ1-5
abundance: .
v_gene: TRBV6-5
d_gene: .
len: 12
CDR3nt: TGTGCCAGCAGTTACCCGGGGAGCCCCCAGCATTTT
CDR3aa: CASSYPGSPQHF

j_gene: TRBJ2-3
abundance: .
v_gene: TRBV21-1
d_gene: .
len: 16
CDR3nt: TGTGCCAGCAGCAAAGGAGGGCTCCGGGAGATGGATACGCAGTATTTT
CDR3aa: CASSKGGLREMDTQYF

j_gene: TRBJ2-1
abundance: .
v_gene: TRBV7-9
d_gene: TRBD2
len: 18
CDR3nt: TGTGCCAGCAGCTACCCCTCGGCTAGCGGGAGTGGGTACAATGAGCAGTTCTTC
CDR3aa: CASSYPSASGSGYNEQFF

j_gene: TRBJ2-1
abundance: .
v_gene: TRBV28
d_gene: TRBD2
len: 17
CDR3nt: TGTGCCAGCAGTACTCGGACTAGCGGGAGGTGGTACAATGAGCAGTTCTTC
CDR3aa: CASSTRTSGRWYNEQFF

j_gene: TRBJ2-4
abundance: .
v_gene: TRBV28
d_gene: .
len: 17
CDR3nt: TGTGCCAGCAGTTTACCTAACGAGACAGGCAGCAAAAACATTCAGTACTTC
CDR3aa: CASSLPNETGSKNIQYF

j_gene: TRBJ2-7
abundance: .
v_gene: TRBV5-4
d_gene: .
len: 15
CDR3nt: TGTGCCAGCAGCTTGGAGCAGGGATCTCCCTACGAGCAGTACTTC
CDR3aa: CASSLEQGSPYEQYF

j_gene: TRBJ1-4
abundance: .
v_gene: TRBV7-8
d_gene: .
len: 18
CDR3nt: TGTGCCAGCAGCTTAGAGGCAGGGGCCCGTGGAACTAATGAAAAACTGTTTTTT
CDR3aa: CASSLEAGARGTNEKLFF

j_gene: TRBJ2-6
abundance: .
v_gene: TRBV24-1
d_gene: .
len: 15
CDR3nt: TGTGCCACCGGTACAGGGTTCTCTGGGGCCAACGTCCTGACTTTC
CDR3aa: CATGTGFSGANVLTF

j_gene: TRBJ2-2
abundance: .
v_gene: TRBV4-1
d_gene: TRBD2
len: 17
CDR3nt: TGCGCCAGCAGCCAAGTACAACTAGCGGGCTCCCTCGGGGAGCTGTTTTTT
CDR3aa: CASSQVQLAGSLGELFF

j_gene: TRBJ1-6
abundance: .
v_gene: TRBV30
d_gene: .
len: 16
CDR3nt: TGTGCCTGGAGTGTCAGGGCTAGATCCTATAATTCACCCCTCCACTTT
CDR3aa: CAWSVRARSYNSPLHF

j_gene: TRBJ2-2
abundance: .
v_gene: TRBV24-1
d_gene: TRBD2
len: 13
CDR3nt: TGTGCCACCAGCGGGGGGGAGGCCGGGGAGCTGTTTTTT
CDR3aa: CATSGGEAGELFF

j_gene: TRBJ2-5
abundance: .
v_gene: TRBV13
d_gene: .
len: 13
CDR3nt: TGTGCCAGCAGCCCGGACAAGCAAGAGACCCAGTACTTC
CDR3aa: CASSPDKQETQYF

j_gene: TRBJ2-3
abundance: .
v_gene: TRBV4-2
d_gene: .
len: 18
CDR3nt: TGTGCCAGCAGCCAAGTCCCTCAGGGACTTCATACCACAGATACGCAGTATTTT
CDR3aa: CASSQVPQGLHTTDTQYF